Presented here are 30 T cell receptor beta chains from one specimen sequenced in a study of blood T cell repertoires in COVID-19. Clones were read by immunoSEQ multiplex PCR, and TCRdb kept only the in-frame ones, dropping some. The data hold 270,000 or so clones, with roughly 85% observed a single time. Sequencing was done on a sample of peripheral blood. The receptors stem from a woman in her fifties or sixties who had recovered from COVID-19.

The chain uses TRBV6-2 or TRBV6-3 and TRBJ1-1, with 7 nucleotides matching TRBD1. CDR1 and CDR2 from the germline V gene are MNHEY and SVGEGT. Trimming at V came to 5 bases and at J to 0 bases, leaving 6 bases not matched to a gene. This CDR3 region has 15 residues. The CDR3 region is CASSQGGGMNTEAFF. For the CDR3, the DNA is TGTGCCAGCAGTCAAGGAGGGGGCATGAACACTGAAGCTTTCTTT.

The rearrangement links TRBV6-6 to TRBJ2-7, with 8 bases matching TRBD2. CDR1 and CDR2 from the germline V gene are MNHNY and SVGAGI (reference sequence). CDR3 length: 13 residues. V shed 6 bases and J 1 base; nucleotides not matched to a gene: 2. Here the CDR3 DNA reads TGTGCCAGCAGGCGGGGGGCTTCCTACGAGCAGTACTTC. Amino acid sequence: CASRRGASYEQYF.

The gene calls are TRBV16 and TRBJ1-2, with D unresolved. Germline CDR1 is KGHSY and CDR2 is FQNENV. Deletions cut 4 bases from V and 9 bases from J, with 24 bases between. This CDR3 is built from 16 residues. The CDR3 loop is CASSRHTIGLDSSYTF. In DNA form, the CDR3 reads TGTGCCAGCAGCCGCCACACGATAGGGTTGGACTCGAGCTACACCTTC.

The chain has TRBV15 and TRBJ2-1; a weak D match, TRBD1 (7 bases). CDR3 length: 16 amino acids. CDR1 and CDR2 (germline): LNHNV, YYDKDF (reference sequence). The germline V and J ends were trimmed by 3 bases and 9 bases, with 21 bases remaining between them. This CDR3 is CATSRSRRGPDGEQFF. CDR3 DNA sequence: TGTGCCACCAGCAGGTCAAGGAGGGGGCCCGATGGTGAGCAGTTCTTC.

This clone was counted a few times. This rearrangement joins TRBV9 to TRBJ2-7; no clear D gene. The germline V and J ends were trimmed by 0 bases and 2 bases, with 9 bases remaining between them. CDR3 size: 14 residues. Germline V gives CDR1 SGDLS, CDR2 YYNGEE. CDR3 sequence (DNA): TGTGCCAGCAGCGTAGGGGCCTCACCCTACGAGCAGTACTTC. Translated, it gives CASSVGASPYEQYF.

The chain uses TRBV27 and TRBJ2-7; 9 bases align to TRBD2. CDR3 length equals 15 residues. Trimming took 6 bases from V and 6 from J; bases not matched to a gene: 12. Germline CDR1 MNHEY, CDR2 SMNVEV (reference sequence). CDR3 sequence (DNA): TGTGCCAGCAGCCGGATCGTAGCGGGAGTGATCGAGCAGTACTTC. Translating it yields CASSRIVAGVIEQYF.

CDR3 sequence: CAWSVWRGELFF. Here the CDR3 DNA reads TGTGCCTGGAGTGTATGGAGGGGGGAGCTGTTTTTT. The chain has TRBV30 and TRBJ2-2; the D gene is possibly TRBD2 (5 bases). The CDR3 loop spans 12 amino acids. Deletions cut 0 bases from V and 8 bases from J, with 7 bases between. CDR1 is GTSNPN and CDR2 is SVGIG in the germline V gene (reference sequence).

The CDR3 protein is CASSFRDRGMVETQYF. CDR3 bases: TGTGCCAGCAGCTTCCGGGACAGGGGGATGGTGGAGACCCAGTACTTC. The chain has TRBV7-2 and TRBJ2-5, with 11 bases identical to TRBD1. The CDR3 totals 16 residues. Germline-derived CDR1 and CDR2 are SGHTA and FQGNSA. The trim removed 3 bases at V and 5 bases at J, leaving 8 bases unmatched.

A few counts support this clone. The J gene is TRBJ1-5, the V gene TRBV2; TRBD1 matches at 9 bases. This CDR3 spans 14 amino acids. V trimming: 6 bases; J trimming: 1 base; junction bases outside the gene matches: 1. Germline lookup yields CDR1 SNHLY and CDR2 FYNNEI. The CDR3 coding sequence is TGTGCCAGCAGCGGGACAGGGAGCAATCAGCCCCAGCATTTT. It is translated as CASSGTGSNQPQHF. Supplemented by reference TRBV2 and TRBJ1-5, the full variable domain reads EPEVTQTPSHQVTQMGQEVILRCVPISNHLYFYWYRQILGQKVEFLVSFYNNEISEKSEIFDDQFSVERPDGSNFTLKIRSTKLEDSAMYFCASSGTGSNQPQHFGDGTRLSIL.

V gene TRBV4-3 combines with J gene TRBJ1-2, with D possibly matching TRBD1 (5 bases). The CDR3 length is 15 residues. Looked up from germline, CDR1 is LGHNA and CDR2 is YSLEER. Between the trimmed V and J ends, which lost 1 base and 7 bases, there was a span of 16 bases. This CDR3 is CASSQGRVGASGYTF. Here the CDR3 DNA reads TGCGCCAGCAGCCAAGGCAGGGTTGGGGCGAGTGGCTACACCTTC.

CDR3 nucleotide sequence: TGTGCCAGCAGCGGTAGCGGGGGGACCCAAGAGACCCAGTACTTC. Residues: CASSGSGGTQETQYF. The V and J genes are TRBV9 and TRBJ2-5; 10 bases map to TRBD2. CDR1 SGDLS and CDR2 YYNGEE come from the germline V gene. This CDR3 comprises 15 residues. V shed 3 bases, J shed 1 base, and the junction held 3 bases outside the gene matches. The complete variable domain, with remaining parts taken from reference TRBV9 and TRBJ2-5, reads DSGVTQTPKHLITATGQRVTLRCSPRSGDLSVYWYQQSLDQGLQFLIQYYNGEERAKGNILERFSAQQFPDLHSELNLSSLELGDSALYFCASSGSGGTQETQYFGPGTRLLVL.

This clone is a singleton in its sample. The sample contains more than one DNA sequence encoding this CDR3. CDR3: CASSVGQYNEKLFF. The CDR3 DNA is TGTGCCAGCAGCGTAGGGCAGTATAATGAAAAACTGTTTTTT. The chain employs TRBV9 and TRBJ1-4; D is uncertain. From germline, CDR1 is SGDLS and CDR2 YYNGEE. This CDR3 is built from 14 residues. Trimming left V 0 bases short and J 4 bases short, with 7 bases between.

The rearrangement joins TRBV4-1 to TRBJ2-3; 8 bases match TRBD2. V dropped 0 bases and J dropped 0; count of bases not matched to a gene: 5. This CDR3 has 17 residues. Germline CDR1 is MGHRA and CDR2 is YSYEKL. This CDR3 is CASSQEVVAGSTDTQYF. CDR3 bases: TGCGCCAGCAGCCAAGAAGTAGTAGCGGGGAGCACAGATACGCAGTATTTT.

The chain has TRBV7-9 and TRBJ1-1, with 11 bases fitting TRBD1. The CDR3 is 13 amino acids. Germline trimming cut 1 base from V and 9 bases from J; bases unmatched to any gene: 1. Germline lookup yields CDR1 SEHNR and CDR2 FQNEAQ (reference sequence). The CDR3 sequence: CASSLGTGGQAFF. CDR3 DNA: TGTGCCAGCAGCTTAGGGACAGGGGGCCAAGCTTTCTTT.

CDR3 loop: CASREQGGGTDTQYF. The CDR3 DNA sequence: TGTGCCAGCAGAGAACAGGGAGGGGGCACAGATACGCAGTATTTT. This sequence joins TRBV28 and TRBJ2-3, with TRBD2 as a possible D gene (7 bases). This CDR3 spans 15 amino acids. CDR1 MDHEN and CDR2 SYDVKM come from the germline V gene. Trimming took off 6 bases at V and 1 base at J, with 14 bases between the two ends. Filled out from reference TRBV28 and TRBJ2-3, the complete variable domain reads DVKVTQSSRYLVKRTGEKVFLECVQDMDHENMFWYRQDPGLGLRLIYFSYDVKMKEKGDIPEGYSVSREKKERFSLILESASTNQTSMYLCASREQGGGTDTQYFGPGTRLTVL.

This clone showed up just a few times. The chain joins TRBV20-1 to TRBJ1-5, with 7 bases that match TRBD1. Germline trimming cut 3 bases from V and 2 bases from J; bases unmatched to any gene: 7. The CDR3 totals 15 residues. Germline CDR1 and CDR2: DFQATT and SNEGSKA (reference sequence). The CDR3 sequence: CSASRGLGGNQPQHF. In DNA form, the CDR3 reads TGCAGTGCTAGTAGGGGGCTCGGGGGCAATCAGCCCCAGCATTTT.

J is TRBJ2-7 and V is TRBV10-3; 14 bases agree with TRBD2. Germline CDR1 reads ENHRY; CDR2 reads SYGVKD. V was clipped by 6 bases and J by 3 bases; unmatched bases: 4. This CDR3 has 15 amino acids. The CDR3 sequence: CAISQGLAGGYEQYF. For the CDR3, the DNA is TGTGCCATCAGCCAAGGACTAGCGGGAGGCTACGAGCAGTACTTC.

V and J are TRBV3-1 (or the pseudogene TRBV3-2) and TRBJ1-5; TRBD1 matches at 7 bases. V lost 0 bases, J lost 3 bases, and 2 bases stayed unmatched. Germline V gene sequence: CDR1 LGHDT, CDR2 YNNKEL (reference sequence). The CDR3 totals 15 residues. CDR3 sequence (DNA): TGTGCCAGCAGCCAAGACACAGGGGACAATCAGCCCCAGCATTTT. Translated: CASSQDTGDNQPQHF.

This chain links TRBV18 with TRBJ2-5; 12 bases align to TRBD1. The germline V gene encodes CDR1 KGHSH and CDR2 LQKENI. The CDR3 totals 16 residues. After removal of 1 base from V and 4 bases from J, the junction contained 4 bases not matched to a gene. CDR3 nucleotide sequence: TGTGCCAGCTCACCACTAGGGACAGGGGGCGGAGAGACCCAGTACTTC. Translating it yields CASSPLGTGGGETQYF.

V is TRBV28 and J is TRBJ1-6; TRBD1 matches at 7 bases. The CDR3 is 19 amino acids. V was pared by 5 bases and J by 0 bases, with 13 bases of the junction left unmatched. CDR1 is MDHEN, CDR2 SYDVKM, per germline. The CDR3, as DNA: TGTGCCAGCAGTCCGACCGACAGGGTACGGAGCTCCTATAATTCACCCCTCCACTTT. Translated, it gives CASSPTDRVRSSYNSPLHF.

The rearrangement joins TRBV20-1 to TRBJ2-1, with a possible D match to TRBD1 (6 bases). The CDR3 contains 13 residues. Germline V gene lookup returns CDR1 DFQATT and CDR2 SNEGSKA (reference sequence). V lost 3 bases to trimming and J lost 3 bases, with 9 bases between them. The CDR3 region is CSASQGGYNEQFF. As DNA, the CDR3 is TGCAGTGCTAGTCAAGGGGGCTACAATGAGCAGTTCTTC.

This clone was counted a single time. The gene calls are TRBV7-6 and TRBJ2-5; 8 nucleotides agree with TRBD1. Losses at the gene ends were 3 bases for V and 5 bases for J; bases not matched to a gene: 11. The CDR3 is 16 residues long. Germline V gives CDR1 SGHVS, CDR2 FNYEAQ. CDR3 loop: CASSLRTGQRGETQYF. CDR3 sequence (DNA): TGTGCCAGCAGCTTGCGGACAGGGCAAAGGGGGGAGACCCAGTACTTC.

The chain combines TRBV7-3 with TRBJ2-4; TRBD1 matches at 10 bases. The CDR3 covers 14 residues. Germline V gene data show CDR1 as SGHTA and CDR2 as FQGTGA. Trimming at V came to 5 bases and at J to 6 bases, leaving 4 bases not matched to a gene. The chain's CDR3 is CASSVGTGVNIQYF. The CDR3 DNA reads as TGTGCCAGCAGCGTTGGGACAGGGGTAAACATTCAGTACTTC.

The CDR3 sequence is CASSLATGDKANEQYF. CDR3 in DNA: TGCGCCAGCAGCTTGGCAACGGGGGATAAGGCCAACGAGCAGTACTTC. The genes are TRBV5-1 and TRBJ2-7, with TRBD2 as a possible D gene (6 bases). V lost 0 bases, J lost 5 bases, and 18 bases lay in between. CDR1 SGHRS and CDR2 YFSETQ come from the germline V gene. The CDR3 contains 16 residues. Full variable domain (remainder filled in from reference TRBV5-1 and TRBJ2-7): KAGVTQTPRYLIKTRGQQVTLSCSPISGHRSVSWYQQTPGQGLQFLFEYFSETQRNKGNFPGRFSGRQFSNSRSEMNVSTLELGDSALYLCASSLATGDKANEQYFGPGTRLTVT.

This chain uses TRBV25-1 with TRBJ2-5; D possibly corresponds to TRBD1 (6 bases). CDR3 length equals 16 residues. The V gene lost 4 bases and the J gene lost 5 bases, with 20 bases spanning the gap. Looked up from germline, CDR1 is MGHDK and CDR2 is SYGVNS. CDR3 in amino acids: CASSAWVSGEMETQYF. CDR3 sequence (DNA): TGTGCCAGCAGTGCCTGGGTGTCAGGGGAGATGGAGACCCAGTACTTC. The whole variable domain, filled in from reference TRBV25-1 and TRBJ2-5, reads EADIYQTPRYLVIGTGKKITLECSQTMGHDKMYWYQQDPGMELHLIHYSYGVNSTEKGDLSSESTVSRIRTEHFPLTLESARPSHTSQYLCASSAWVSGEMETQYFGPGTRLLVL.

The chain recombines TRBV28 with TRBJ2-7, with D possibly TRBD1 on 5 matching bases. Trimming shortened V by 6 bases and J by 2 bases, and 14 bases separated the two germline ends. This CDR3 spans 14 amino acids. CDR1 is MDHEN and CDR2 is SYDVKM in the germline V gene. The CDR3 DNA reads as TGTGCCAGCAGGCGAGACAGAAGTCCCTACGAGCAGTACTTC. Encoded protein: CASRRDRSPYEQYF.

The chain carries TRBV4-1 and TRBJ1-1; the match to TRBD1 covers 7 bases. Trimming cost V 2 bases and J 4 bases; bases outside gene matches: 7. The CDR3 runs 15 residues. In germline, CDR1 is MGHRA, CDR2 YSYEKL. CDR3 sequence (DNA): TGCGCCAGCAGCCAATTTGACAGGGTGGGCACTGAAGCTTTCTTT. The encoded protein is CASSQFDRVGTEAFF.

The CDR3 DNA is TGTGCCAGCAGCCCCTCATCCAGGGGTACCATATATTTT. This encodes CASSPSSRGTIYF. The chain uses TRBV7-3 and TRBJ1-3, with D tentatively TRBD1 (6 bases). Germline lookup yields CDR1 SGHTA and CDR2 FQGTGA. The CDR3 runs 13 residues. Trimming shortened V by 5 bases and J by 10 bases, and 15 bases separated the two germline ends.

With respect to this clone: This same CDR3 is encoded by further DNA sequences in the sample. The chain has TRBV27 and TRBJ2-7; D gene ambiguous. Germline V gene sequence: CDR1 MNHEY, CDR2 SMNVEV (reference sequence). The ends were cut back, 4 bases at V and 0 bases at J, with 4 bases in the middle. The CDR3 covers 12 residues. Here the CDR3 DNA reads TGTGCCAGCAGTTCCTCCTCCTACGAGCAGTACTTC. Its translation: CASSSSSYEQYF.

The V gene is TRBV3-1 (or the pseudogene TRBV3-2), the J gene TRBJ2-7, with D perhaps TRBD2 (5 bases). The CDR3 is 11 residues long. Trimming cost V 6 bases and J 3 bases, with 6 bases left between them. Germline CDR1 reads LGHDT; CDR2 reads YNNKEL (reference sequence). CDR3 amino acids: CASRAGYEQYF. The CDR3, as DNA: TGTGCCAGCAGGGCGGGCTACGAGCAGTACTTC.